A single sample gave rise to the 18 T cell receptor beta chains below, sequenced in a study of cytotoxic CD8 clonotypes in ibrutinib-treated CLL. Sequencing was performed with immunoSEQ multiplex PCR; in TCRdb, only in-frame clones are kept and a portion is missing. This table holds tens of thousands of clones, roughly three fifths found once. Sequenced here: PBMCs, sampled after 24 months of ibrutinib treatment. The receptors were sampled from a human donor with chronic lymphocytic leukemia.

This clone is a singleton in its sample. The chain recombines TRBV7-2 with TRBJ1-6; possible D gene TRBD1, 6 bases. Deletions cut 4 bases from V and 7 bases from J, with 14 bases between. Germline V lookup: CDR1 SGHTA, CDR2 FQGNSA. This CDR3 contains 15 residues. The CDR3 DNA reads TGTGCCAGCAGCTGGGCGGGGGGGGCCAATTCACCCCTCCACTTT. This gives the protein CASSWAGGANSPLHF.

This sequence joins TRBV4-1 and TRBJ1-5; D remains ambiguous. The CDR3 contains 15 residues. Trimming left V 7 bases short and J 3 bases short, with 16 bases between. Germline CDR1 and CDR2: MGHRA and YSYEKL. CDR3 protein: CASTLSILSNQPQHF. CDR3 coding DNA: TGCGCCAGCACCCTTTCTATCCTGTCCAATCAGCCCCAGCATTTT.

CDR3 nucleotide sequence: TGTGCCAGTAGTATATCATGGGGAGGGCATCAGCCCCAGCATTTT. As protein: CASSISWGGHQPQHF. This sequence joins TRBV19 and TRBJ1-5; no reliable D call. From germline, CDR1 is LNHDA and CDR2 SQIVND (reference sequence). Trimming pared 2 bases from V and 5 bases from J, leaving 13 bases between. This CDR3 is built from 15 residues.

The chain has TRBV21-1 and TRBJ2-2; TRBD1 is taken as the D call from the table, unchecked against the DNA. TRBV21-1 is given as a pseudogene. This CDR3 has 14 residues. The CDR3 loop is CASGSGQATGELFF. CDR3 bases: TGTGCCAGCGGATCGGGACAGGCGACCGGGGAGCTGTTTTTT.

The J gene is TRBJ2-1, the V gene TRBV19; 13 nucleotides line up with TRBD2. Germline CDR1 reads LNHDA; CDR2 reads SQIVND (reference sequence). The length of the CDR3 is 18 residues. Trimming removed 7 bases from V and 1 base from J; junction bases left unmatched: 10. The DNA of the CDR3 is TGTGCCAGTACCCCAACACGACTAGCGGGGGGATCCTACAATGAGCAGTTCTTC. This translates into CASTPTRLAGGSYNEQFF.

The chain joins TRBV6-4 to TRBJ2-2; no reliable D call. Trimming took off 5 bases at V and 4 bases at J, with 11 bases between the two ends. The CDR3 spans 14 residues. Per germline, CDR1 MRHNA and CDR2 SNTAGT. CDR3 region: CASSKEAFTGELFF. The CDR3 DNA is TGTGCCAGCAGTAAAGAGGCTTTCACCGGGGAGCTGTTTTTT.

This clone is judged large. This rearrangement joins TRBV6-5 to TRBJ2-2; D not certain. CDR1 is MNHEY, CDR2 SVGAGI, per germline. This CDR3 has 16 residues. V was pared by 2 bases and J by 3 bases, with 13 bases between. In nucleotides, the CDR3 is TGTGCCAGCAGTTACGATCCCTTCGACTACACCGGGGAGCTGTTTTTT. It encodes CASSYDPFDYTGELFF.

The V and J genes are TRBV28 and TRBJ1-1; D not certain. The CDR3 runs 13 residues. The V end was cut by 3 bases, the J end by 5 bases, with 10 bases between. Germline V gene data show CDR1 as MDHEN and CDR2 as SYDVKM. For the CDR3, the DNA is TGTGCCAGCAGTTTGGTGGTGGGAACTGAAGCTTTCTTT. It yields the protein CASSLVVGTEAFF.

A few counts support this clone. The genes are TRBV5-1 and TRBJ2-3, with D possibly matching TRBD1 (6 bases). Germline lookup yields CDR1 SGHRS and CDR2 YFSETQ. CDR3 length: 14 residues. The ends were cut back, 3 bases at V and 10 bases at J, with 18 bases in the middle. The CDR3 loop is CASSSGGLRFAQYF. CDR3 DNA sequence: TGCGCCAGCAGCTCTGGGGGCCTCCGGTTTGCGCAGTATTTT.

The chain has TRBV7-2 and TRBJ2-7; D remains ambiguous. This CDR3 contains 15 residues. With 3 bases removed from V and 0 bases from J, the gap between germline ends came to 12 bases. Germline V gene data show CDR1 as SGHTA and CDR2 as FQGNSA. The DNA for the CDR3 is TGTGCCAGCAGCTTGGGTGGAAAGGCCTCCTACGAGCAGTACTTC. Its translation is CASSLGGKASYEQYF. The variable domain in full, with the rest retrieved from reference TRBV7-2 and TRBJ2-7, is GAGVSQSPSNKVTEKGKDVELRCDPISGHTALYWYRQSLGQGLEFLIYFQGNSAPDKSGLPSDRFSAERTGGSVSTLTIQRTQQEDSAVYLCASSLGGKASYEQYFGPGTRLTVT.

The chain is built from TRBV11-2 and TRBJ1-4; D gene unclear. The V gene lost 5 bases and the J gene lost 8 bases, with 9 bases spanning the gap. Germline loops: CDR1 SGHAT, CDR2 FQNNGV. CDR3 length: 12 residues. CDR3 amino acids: CASSRVDEKLFF. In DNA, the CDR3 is TGTGCCAGCAGCCGTGTAGACGAAAAACTGTTTTTT.

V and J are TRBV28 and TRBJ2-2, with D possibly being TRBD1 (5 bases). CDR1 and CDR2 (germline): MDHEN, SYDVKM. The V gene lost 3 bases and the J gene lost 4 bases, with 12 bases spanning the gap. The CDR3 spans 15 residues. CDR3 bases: TGTGCCAGCAGTTTCCCGGACACACTCACCGGGGAGCTGTTTTTT. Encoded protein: CASSFPDTLTGELFF.

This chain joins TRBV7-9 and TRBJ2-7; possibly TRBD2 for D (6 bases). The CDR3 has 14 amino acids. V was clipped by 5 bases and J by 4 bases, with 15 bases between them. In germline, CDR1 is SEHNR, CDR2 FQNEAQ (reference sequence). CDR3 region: CASSPPASEYEQYF. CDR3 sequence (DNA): TGTGCCAGCAGCCCCCCGGCTAGCGAATACGAGCAGTACTTC.

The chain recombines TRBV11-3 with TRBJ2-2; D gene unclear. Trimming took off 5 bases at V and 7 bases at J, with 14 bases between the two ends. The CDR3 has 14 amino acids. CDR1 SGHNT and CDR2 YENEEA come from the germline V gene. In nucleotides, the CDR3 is TGTGCCAGCAGCCAAGCGCGAGAGGTCGGGGAGCTGTTTTTT. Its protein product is CASSQAREVGELFF.

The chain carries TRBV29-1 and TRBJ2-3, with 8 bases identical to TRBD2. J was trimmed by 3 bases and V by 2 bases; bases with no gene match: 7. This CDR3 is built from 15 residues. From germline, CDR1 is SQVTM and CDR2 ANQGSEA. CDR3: CSVEPGGAGTDTQYF. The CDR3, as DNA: TGCAGCGTTGAACCCGGGGGGGCCGGGACAGATACGCAGTATTTT.

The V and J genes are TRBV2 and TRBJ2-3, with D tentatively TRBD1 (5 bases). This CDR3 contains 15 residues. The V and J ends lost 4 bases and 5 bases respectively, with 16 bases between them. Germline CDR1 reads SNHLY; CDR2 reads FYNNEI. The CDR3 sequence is CASSVGGIRGDTQYF. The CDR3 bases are TGTGCCAGCAGTGTGGGTGGGATTAGGGGAGATACGCAGTATTTT. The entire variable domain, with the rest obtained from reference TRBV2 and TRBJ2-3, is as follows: EPEVTQTPSHQVTQMGQEVILRCVPISNHLYFYWYRQILGQKVEFLVSFYNNEISEKSEIFDDQFSVERPDGSNFTLKIRSTKLEDSAMYFCASSVGGIRGDTQYFGPGTRLTVL.

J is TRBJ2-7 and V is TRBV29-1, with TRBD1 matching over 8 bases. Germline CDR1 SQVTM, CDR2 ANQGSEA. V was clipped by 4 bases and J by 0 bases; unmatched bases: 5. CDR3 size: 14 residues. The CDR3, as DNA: TGCAGCGTTGCGGGGGACAGGAGCTCCTACGAGCAGTACTTC. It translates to CSVAGDRSSYEQYF.

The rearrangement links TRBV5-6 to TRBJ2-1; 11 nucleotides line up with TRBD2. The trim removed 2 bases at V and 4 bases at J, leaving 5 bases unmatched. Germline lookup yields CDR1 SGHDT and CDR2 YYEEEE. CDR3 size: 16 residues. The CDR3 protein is CASSFRLAGRYNEQFF. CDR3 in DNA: TGTGCCAGCAGCTTCCGACTAGCGGGACGTTACAATGAGCAGTTCTTC. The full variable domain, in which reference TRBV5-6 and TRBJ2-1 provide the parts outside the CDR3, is DAGVTQSPTHLIKTRGQQVTLRCSPKSGHDTVSWYQQALGQGPQFIFQYYEEEERQRGNFPDRFSGHQFPNYSSELNVNALLLGDSALYLCASSFRLAGRYNEQFFGPGTRLTVL.